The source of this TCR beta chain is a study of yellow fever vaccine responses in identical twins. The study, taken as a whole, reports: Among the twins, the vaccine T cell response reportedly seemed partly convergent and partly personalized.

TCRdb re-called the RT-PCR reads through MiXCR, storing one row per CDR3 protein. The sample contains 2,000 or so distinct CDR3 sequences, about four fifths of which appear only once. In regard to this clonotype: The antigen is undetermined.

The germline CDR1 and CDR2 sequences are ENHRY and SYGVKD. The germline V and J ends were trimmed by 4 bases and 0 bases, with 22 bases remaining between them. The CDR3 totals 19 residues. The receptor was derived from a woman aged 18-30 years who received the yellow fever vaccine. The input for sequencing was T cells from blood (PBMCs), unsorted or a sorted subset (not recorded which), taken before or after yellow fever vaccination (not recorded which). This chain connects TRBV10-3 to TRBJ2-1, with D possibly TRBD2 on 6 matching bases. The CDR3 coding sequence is TGTGCCATCAGTGGGACGGACTGGAGGGCAGAGGACTCCTACAATGAGCAGTTCTTC. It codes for CAISGTDWRAEDSYNEQFF.